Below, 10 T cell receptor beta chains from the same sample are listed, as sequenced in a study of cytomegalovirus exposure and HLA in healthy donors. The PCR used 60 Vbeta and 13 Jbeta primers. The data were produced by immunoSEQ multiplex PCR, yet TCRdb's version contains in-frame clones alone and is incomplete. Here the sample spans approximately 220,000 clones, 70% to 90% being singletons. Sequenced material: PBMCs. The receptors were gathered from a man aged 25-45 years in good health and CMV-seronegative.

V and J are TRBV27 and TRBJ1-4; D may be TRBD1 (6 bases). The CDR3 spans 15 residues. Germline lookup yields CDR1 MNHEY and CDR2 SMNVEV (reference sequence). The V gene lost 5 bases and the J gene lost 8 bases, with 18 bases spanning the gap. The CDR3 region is CASSAYQGNPEKLFF. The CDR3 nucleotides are TGTGCCAGCAGTGCATACCAGGGGAACCCGGAAAAACTGTTTTTT.

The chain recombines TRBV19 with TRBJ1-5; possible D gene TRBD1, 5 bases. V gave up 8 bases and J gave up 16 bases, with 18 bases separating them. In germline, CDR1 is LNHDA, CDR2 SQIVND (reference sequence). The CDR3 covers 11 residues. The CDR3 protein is CASGTGQPGHF. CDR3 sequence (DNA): TGTGCCAGTGGTACAGGCCAGCCAGGTCATTTT. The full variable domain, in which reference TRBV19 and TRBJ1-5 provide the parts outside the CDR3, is DGGITQSPKYLFRKEGQNVTLSCEQNLNHDAMYWYRQDPGQGLRLIYYSQIVNDFQKGDIAEGYSVSREKKESFPLTVTSAQKNPTAFYLCASGTGQPGHFGDGTRLSIL.

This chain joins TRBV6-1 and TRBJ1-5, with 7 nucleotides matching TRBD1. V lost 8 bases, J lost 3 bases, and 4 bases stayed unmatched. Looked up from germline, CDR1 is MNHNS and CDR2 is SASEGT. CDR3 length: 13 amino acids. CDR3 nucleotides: TGTGCCAGCTCGGGACAGATCAATCAGCCCCAGCATTTT. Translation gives CASSGQINQPQHF.

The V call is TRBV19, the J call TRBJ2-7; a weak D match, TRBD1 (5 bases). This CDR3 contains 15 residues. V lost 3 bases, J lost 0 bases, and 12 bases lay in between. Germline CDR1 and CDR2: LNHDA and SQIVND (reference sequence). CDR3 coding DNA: TGTGCCAGTAGTATCCAGGGTCCTAACTCCTACGAGCAGTACTTC. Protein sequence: CASSIQGPNSYEQYF.

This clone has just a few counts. In nucleotides, the CDR3 is TGTGCCAGCAGACAGAGCTCTGGAAACACCATATATTTT. Its protein product is CASRQSSGNTIYF. This chain connects TRBV28 to TRBJ1-3; D is undetermined. This CDR3 contains 13 residues. Germline lookup yields CDR1 MDHEN and CDR2 SYDVKM. Trimming took 6 bases from V and 0 from J, leaving 6 bases between them.

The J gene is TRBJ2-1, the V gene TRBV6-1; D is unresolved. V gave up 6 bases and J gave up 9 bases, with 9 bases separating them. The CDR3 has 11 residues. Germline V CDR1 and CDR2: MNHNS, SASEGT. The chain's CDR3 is CASRASREQFF. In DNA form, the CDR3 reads TGTGCCAGCAGAGCCTCTCGTGAGCAGTTCTTC.

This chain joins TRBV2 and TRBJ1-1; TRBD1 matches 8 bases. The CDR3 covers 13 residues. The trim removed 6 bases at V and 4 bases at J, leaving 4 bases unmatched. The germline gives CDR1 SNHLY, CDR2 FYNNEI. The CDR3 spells CASSAGGFTEAFF. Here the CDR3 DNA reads TGTGCCAGCAGCGCAGGGGGCTTCACTGAAGCTTTCTTT.

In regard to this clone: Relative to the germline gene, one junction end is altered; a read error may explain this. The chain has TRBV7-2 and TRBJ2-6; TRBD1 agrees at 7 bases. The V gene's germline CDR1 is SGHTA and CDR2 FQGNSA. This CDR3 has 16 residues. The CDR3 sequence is CASSLAGGAGASVLTF. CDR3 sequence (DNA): TGTGCCAGCAGCTTAGCAGGGGGCGCTGGGGCCAGCGTCCTGACTTTC.

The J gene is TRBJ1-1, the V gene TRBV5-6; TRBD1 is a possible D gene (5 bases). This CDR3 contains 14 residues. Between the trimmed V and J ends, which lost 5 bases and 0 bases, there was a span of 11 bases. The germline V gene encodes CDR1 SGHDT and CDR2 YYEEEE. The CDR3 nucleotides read TGTGCCAGCAGGGTACAGGAGTTGAACACTGAAGCTTTCTTT. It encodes CASRVQELNTEAFF.

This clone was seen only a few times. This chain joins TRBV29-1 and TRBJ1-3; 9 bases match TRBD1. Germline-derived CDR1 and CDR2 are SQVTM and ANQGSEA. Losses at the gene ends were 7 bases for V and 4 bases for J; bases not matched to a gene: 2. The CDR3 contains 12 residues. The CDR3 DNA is TGCAGCGGGACAGGGGCGGGAAACACCATATATTTT. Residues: CSGTGAGNTIYF. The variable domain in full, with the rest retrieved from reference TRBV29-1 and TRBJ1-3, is SAVISQKPSRDICQRGTSLTIQCQVDSQVTMMFWYRQQPGQSLTLIATANQGSEATYESGFVIDKFPISRPNLTFSTLTVSNMSPEDSSIYLCSGTGAGNTIYFGEGSWLTVV.